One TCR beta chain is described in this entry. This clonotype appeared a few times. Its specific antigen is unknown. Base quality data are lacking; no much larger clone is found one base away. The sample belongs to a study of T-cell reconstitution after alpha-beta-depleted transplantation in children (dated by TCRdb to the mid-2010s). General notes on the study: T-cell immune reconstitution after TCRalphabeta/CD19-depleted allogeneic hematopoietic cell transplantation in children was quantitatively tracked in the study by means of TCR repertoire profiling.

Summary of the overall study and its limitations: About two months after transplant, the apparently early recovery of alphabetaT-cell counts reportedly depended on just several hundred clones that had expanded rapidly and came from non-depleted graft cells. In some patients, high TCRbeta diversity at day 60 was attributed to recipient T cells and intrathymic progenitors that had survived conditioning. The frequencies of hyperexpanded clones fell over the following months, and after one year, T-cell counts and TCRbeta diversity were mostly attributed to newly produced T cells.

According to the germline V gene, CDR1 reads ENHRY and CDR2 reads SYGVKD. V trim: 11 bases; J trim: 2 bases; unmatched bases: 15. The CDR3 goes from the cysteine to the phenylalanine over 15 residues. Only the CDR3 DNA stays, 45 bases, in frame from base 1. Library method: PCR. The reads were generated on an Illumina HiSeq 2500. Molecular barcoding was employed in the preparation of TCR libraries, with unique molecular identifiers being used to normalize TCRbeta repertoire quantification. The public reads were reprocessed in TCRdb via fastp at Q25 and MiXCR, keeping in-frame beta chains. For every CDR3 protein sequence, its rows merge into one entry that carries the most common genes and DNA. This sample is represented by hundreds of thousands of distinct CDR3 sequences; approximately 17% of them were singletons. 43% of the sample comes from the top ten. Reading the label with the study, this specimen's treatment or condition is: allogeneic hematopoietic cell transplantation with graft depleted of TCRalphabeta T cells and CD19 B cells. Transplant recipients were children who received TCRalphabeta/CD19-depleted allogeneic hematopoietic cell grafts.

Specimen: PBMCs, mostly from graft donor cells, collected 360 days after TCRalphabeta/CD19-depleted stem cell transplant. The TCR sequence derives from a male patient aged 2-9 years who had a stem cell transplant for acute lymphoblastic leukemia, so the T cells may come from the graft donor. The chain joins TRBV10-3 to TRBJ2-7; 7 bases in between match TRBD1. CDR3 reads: CAATDRDSPAYEQYF. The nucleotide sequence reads TGTGCCGCCACCGACCGGGACAGTCCAGCCTACGAGCAGTACTTC.